This T cell receptor (beta chain) was recorded in a study of response to subunit inactivated influenza vaccine. V lost 0 bases and J lost 4, with 10 bases in between. This CDR3 has 15 residues. CDR1 is MNHEY, CDR2 SVGAGI, per germline. TCRdb itself ran the RT-PCR reads through MiXCR, one entry per CDR3 protein. The table lists approximately 520,000 distinct CDR3 sequences, around 25% of them singletons. This clonotype was detected only once. The J gene is TRBJ1-5, the V gene TRBV6-5, with TRBD1 as a possible D gene (5 bases). Sequencing was performed on CD4+ T cells sorted from PBMCs, taken 4 to 6 days after vaccination. The clonotype comes from a man in his fifties or sixties who received an inactivated influenza vaccine. CDR3 sequence reads: CASSYSWGLNQPQHF. The CDR3, as DNA: TGTGCCAGCAGTTACTCTTGGGGCCTTAATCAGCCCCAGCATTTT.